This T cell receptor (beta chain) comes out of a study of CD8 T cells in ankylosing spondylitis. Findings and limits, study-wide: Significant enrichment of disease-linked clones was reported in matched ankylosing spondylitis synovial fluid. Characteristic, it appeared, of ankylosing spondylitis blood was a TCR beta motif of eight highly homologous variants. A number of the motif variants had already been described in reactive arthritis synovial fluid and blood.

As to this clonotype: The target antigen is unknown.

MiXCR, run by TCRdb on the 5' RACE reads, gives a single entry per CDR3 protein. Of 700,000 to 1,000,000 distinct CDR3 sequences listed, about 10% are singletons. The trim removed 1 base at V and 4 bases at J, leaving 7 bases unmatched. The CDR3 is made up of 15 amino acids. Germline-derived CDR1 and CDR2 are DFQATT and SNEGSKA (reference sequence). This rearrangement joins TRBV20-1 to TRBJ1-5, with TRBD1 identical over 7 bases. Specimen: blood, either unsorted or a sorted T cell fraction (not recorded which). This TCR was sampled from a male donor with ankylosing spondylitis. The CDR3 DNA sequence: TGCAGTGCTAGAGCATGGGCAGGGGGAAATCAGCCCCAGCATTTT. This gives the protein CSARAWAGGNQPQHF.